These 16 T cell receptor beta chains were sequenced from one sample in a study of OX40 agonist ivuxolimab in advanced cancers. Profiled with immunoSEQ multiplex PCR; TCRdb holds only in-frame clones, not every one. The sample consists of about 62,000 clones, around 84% of them appearing once. The sequences come from CD4+ or CD8+ T cells sorted from blood, collected in a trial of the OX40 agonist ivuxolimab. The source of these receptors is an adult with an advanced solid tumor such as melanoma, head and neck, liver or kidney cancer.

This clone was seen only once. The chain couples TRBV29-1 to TRBJ1-3, with D perhaps matching TRBD1 (6 bases). Trimming cost V 2 bases and J 0 bases, with 11 bases left between them. Germline V lookup: CDR1 SQVTM, CDR2 ANQGSEA. The CDR3 sequence is 15 residues long. Here the CDR3 reads CSVETGRSSGNTIYF. CDR3 DNA sequence: TGCAGCGTTGAAACAGGGAGAAGCTCTGGAAACACCATATATTTT. The full variable domain, completed using reference TRBV29-1 and TRBJ1-3, is SAVISQKPSRDICQRGTSLTIQCQVDSQVTMMFWYRQQPGQSLTLIATANQGSEATYESGFVIDKFPISRPNLTFSTLTVSNMSPEDSSIYLCSVETGRSSGNTIYFGEGSWLTVV.

The chain combines TRBV5-6 with TRBJ1-1, with 7 bases that match TRBD1. Losses at the gene ends were 4 bases for V and 3 bases for J; bases not matched to a gene: 9. CDR1 SGHDT and CDR2 YYEEEE come from the germline V gene. The CDR3 is made up of 15 amino acids. CDR3 in amino acids: CASSRDRALYTEAFF. CDR3 nucleotide sequence: TGTGCCAGCAGCCGAGACAGGGCCCTTTACACTGAAGCTTTCTTT.

The chain joins TRBV7-3 to TRBJ2-5; no definite D call. The germline V gene encodes CDR1 SGHTA and CDR2 FQGTGA. V was pared by 1 base and J by 5 bases, with 8 bases between. The CDR3 spans 13 residues. In nucleotides, the CDR3 is TGTGCCAGCAGCTTAAAACGGCGGGAGACCCAGTACTTC. Protein sequence: CASSLKRRETQYF.

The gene calls are TRBV7-2 and TRBJ1-2; 8 positions match TRBD1. CDR1 SGHTA and CDR2 FQGNSA come from the germline V gene. This CDR3 spans 15 amino acids. Germline trimming cut 1 base from V and 2 bases from J; bases unmatched to any gene: 3. The CDR3 nucleotides read TGTGCCAGCAGCTTAGATCCAGGGGGCAACTATGGCTACACCTTC. Its protein is CASSLDPGGNYGYTF.

CDR3 protein: CASSLASGFDGYTF. The CDR3 nucleotides are TGCGCCAGCAGCTTGGCGTCAGGGTTCGACGGCTACACCTTC. V is TRBV5-1 and J is TRBJ1-2, with a weak D call TRBD1 (5 bases). Germline V gene lookup returns CDR1 SGHRS and CDR2 YFSETQ. V lost 0 bases, J lost 8 bases, and 14 bases lay in between. The CDR3 loop spans 14 amino acids.

The chain combines TRBV6-9 with TRBJ1-2, with D unclear. The CDR3 is 15 residues long. V was pared by 3 bases and J by 7 bases, with 18 bases between. Looked up from germline, CDR1 is MNHGY and CDR2 is SVAAGI. The CDR3 loop reads CASSYSIIGVVGYTF. CDR3 nucleotide sequence: TGTGCCAGCAGTTACTCGATTATCGGGGTTGTTGGCTACACCTTC.

This clone was found many times. The chain carries TRBV5-5 and TRBJ1-5; D possibly corresponds to TRBD1 (5 bases). Germline V gene data show CDR1 as SGHKS and CDR2 as YYEKEE (reference sequence). The CDR3 runs to 15 residues. Trimming took 1 base from V and 4 from J, leaving 12 bases between them. The CDR3 reads CASSLNQGPNQPQHF. As DNA, the CDR3 is TGTGCCAGCAGCTTGAATCAGGGACCTAATCAGCCCCAGCATTTT.

The chain couples TRBV7-9 to TRBJ1-4, with 9 bases that match TRBD1. V was pared by 2 bases and J by 8 bases, with 9 bases of the junction left unmatched. The CDR3 is made up of 16 amino acids. Germline CDR1 SEHNR, CDR2 FQNEAQ (reference sequence). CDR3 in amino acids: CASSLQQGALREKLFF. In DNA form, the CDR3 reads TGTGCCAGCAGCTTACAACAGGGGGCTCTTAGGGAAAAACTGTTTTTT.

The chain links TRBV9 to TRBJ2-2; D is perhaps TRBD1 (6 bases). V was pared by 4 bases and J by 3 bases, with 13 bases between. The CDR3 runs 15 residues. Germline loops: CDR1 SGDLS, CDR2 YYNGEE. In DNA form, the CDR3 reads TGTGCCAGCAGCCGGGACCAGGGGTACACCGGGGAGCTGTTTTTT. Its translation is CASSRDQGYTGELFF.

This clone came up once. This rearrangement joins TRBV2 to TRBJ2-3; D may be TRBD1 or TRBD2 (5 bases each). In germline, CDR1 is SNHLY, CDR2 FYNNEI. The CDR3 runs 17 residues. V dropped 2 bases and J dropped 1 base, with 16 bases sitting between them. CDR3 amino acids: CASSERGQGLGTDTQYF. The CDR3 coding sequence is TGTGCCAGCAGTGAACGGGGCCAGGGATTGGGCACAGATACGCAGTATTTT.

The chain carries TRBV9 and TRBJ2-1, with D hard to call. The CDR3 is 17 residues long. V was cut by 3 bases and J by 0 bases, with 16 bases left in between. From germline, CDR1 is SGDLS and CDR2 YYNGEE. CDR3 sequence reads: CASSDHRAPNSYNEQFF. CDR3 sequence (DNA): TGTGCCAGCAGCGACCATAGGGCCCCTAACTCCTACAATGAGCAGTTCTTC.

V is TRBV6-5 and J is TRBJ1-4; tentative D call: TRBD1 (6 bases). V dropped 9 bases and J dropped 4 bases, with 15 bases sitting between them. The CDR3 has 14 residues. The germline gives CDR1 MNHEY, CDR2 SVGAGI. The CDR3 sequence is CASQPGQLNEKLFF. The CDR3 bases are TGTGCCAGTCAGCCCGGACAGCTTAATGAAAAACTGTTTTTT.

The chain couples TRBV7-3 to TRBJ2-2; 8 nucleotides line up with TRBD1. V shed 5 bases and J 7 bases; nucleotides not matched to a gene: 3. This CDR3 is built from 13 residues. CDR1 is SGHTA, CDR2 FQGTGA, per germline. This chain's CDR3 is CASSATGGGELFF. In DNA, the CDR3 is TGTGCCAGCAGCGCCACAGGGGGCGGGGAGCTGTTTTTT.

The rearrangement links TRBV27 to TRBJ1-2; 8 positions agree with TRBD1. The ends lost 6 bases at V and 3 bases at J; junction bases unmatched: 9. CDR1 MNHEY and CDR2 SMNVEV come from the germline V gene (reference sequence). The CDR3 totals 15 residues. The CDR3 DNA reads as TGTGCCAGCAGGTCGGCGGACAGGGCCCACTATGGCTACACCTTC. Protein product: CASRSADRAHYGYTF.

V usage is TRBV5-1 and J usage is TRBJ1-5, with D hard to call. Germline lookup yields CDR1 SGHRS and CDR2 YFSETQ. The V and J ends lost 0 bases and 0 bases respectively, with 13 bases between them. The CDR3 has 17 residues. The CDR3 DNA sequence: TGCGCCAGCAGCTTGGGGGCAGACCCTTATAGCAATCAGCCCCAGCATTTT. Residues: CASSLGADPYSNQPQHF.

This clone has a count of ten or more. Other DNA sequences from this sample encode an identical CDR3 as well. The chain joins TRBV10-3 to TRBJ1-4; 7 bases are shared with TRBD1. CDR3 length equals 14 residues. Trimming took 6 bases from V and 0 from J; bases not matched to a gene: 1. The V gene's germline CDR1 is ENHRY and CDR2 SYGVKD. CDR3 nucleotides: TGTGCCATCAGGGGGACAGCAACTAATGAAAAACTGTTTTTT. Amino acids: CAIRGTATNEKLFF.